The clone carrying this TCR beta chain is a singleton in its sample. This record belongs to a study of blood T cell repertoires in COVID-19. Study-level background: PBMCs, B-cell-depleted T cells, or T cells were the source of the cDNA or gDNA that made up the material.

The CDR3 consists of 12 residues. Trimming stripped 5 bases from V and 4 bases from J, with 6 bases between. Germline loops: CDR1 SGHVS, CDR2 FQNEAQ. In the original processing: Scientists estimated how many nucleated cells there were by amplifying reference gene primers. Clones were read by immunoSEQ multiplex PCR, and TCRdb kept only the in-frame ones, dropping some. D and trimming were read from the DNA, whereas the V and J calls and clone size are those reported in that table. The sample lists about 55,000 clones, 85% to 90% occurring once. The sequencing sample was made of peripheral blood. The chain uses TRBV7-8 and TRBJ2-1; no clear D gene. This receptor was obtained from a man aged 60 to 69 with active COVID-19. CDR3 DNA: TGTGCCAGCAGCCCTCGGTACAATGAGCAGTTCTTC. Protein: CASSPRYNEQFF.